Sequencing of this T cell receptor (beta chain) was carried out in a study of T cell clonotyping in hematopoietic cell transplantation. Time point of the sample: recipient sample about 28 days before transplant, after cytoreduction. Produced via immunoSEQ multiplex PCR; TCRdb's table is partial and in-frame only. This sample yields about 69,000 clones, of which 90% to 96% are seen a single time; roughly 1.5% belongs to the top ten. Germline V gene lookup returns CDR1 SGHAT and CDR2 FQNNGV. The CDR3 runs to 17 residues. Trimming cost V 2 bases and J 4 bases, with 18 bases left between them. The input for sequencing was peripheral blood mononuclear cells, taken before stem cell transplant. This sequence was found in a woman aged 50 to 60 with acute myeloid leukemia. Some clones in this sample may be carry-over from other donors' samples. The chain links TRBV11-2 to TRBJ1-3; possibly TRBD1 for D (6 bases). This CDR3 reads CASSLPRGGRRGNTIYF. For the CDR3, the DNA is TGTGCCAGCAGCTTACCCCGGGGGGGGCGAAGGGGAAACACCATATATTTT.